Following are 29 T cell receptor beta chains from one sample sequenced in a study of cytomegalovirus exposure and HLA in healthy donors (TCRdb year 2017). Library preparation employed the immunoSEQ multiplex PCR assay. For the multiplex PCR, a mixture combining 60 forward primers for TCR Vbeta segments and 13 reverse primers for TCR Jbeta segments was used. Imported from immuneACCESS, the table was reduced by TCRdb to in-frame sequences with V and J called. These copies leave out some clones; in studies compared against another copy, an unresolved V gene accounts for under half, and the cause of the remainder is not known. Within this sample are more than 150,000 clones, with around 80% of them counted one time only. The top ten constitute 2% to 2.5% of the sample. The sample consisted of PBMCs. Source of these receptors: a woman aged 25 to 45 in good health and CMV-seronegative.

This clone has only a few counts. The genes are TRBV30 and TRBJ1-2; no reliable D call. This CDR3 comprises 14 residues. Germline loops: CDR1 GTSNPN, CDR2 SVGIG (reference sequence). Trimming stripped 0 bases from V and 3 bases from J, with 11 bases between. Here the CDR3 reads CAWSVSGSHYGYTF. The CDR3, as DNA: TGTGCCTGGAGTGTATCCGGGAGCCACTATGGCTACACCTTC.

The chain has TRBV7-3 and TRBJ2-3; D not resolved. The CDR3 is 15 residues long. V lost 5 bases to trimming and J lost 2 bases, with 14 bases between them. Germline V gives CDR1 SGHTA, CDR2 FQGTGA. The CDR3 DNA is TGTGCCAGCAGCCCTTCCGGTACTACCACAGATACGCAGTATTTT. As protein: CASSPSGTTTDTQYF.

The chain employs TRBV19 and TRBJ1-6, with TRBD1 identical over 7 bases. The germline CDR1 and CDR2 sequences are LNHDA and SQIVND (reference sequence). The junction had 8 bases not matched to a gene; V was cut back by 3 bases and J by 6 bases. The CDR3 is made up of 16 amino acids. CDR3 in DNA: TGTGCCAGTAGTATTGCGGGACAGTTTGTTAATTCACCCCTCCACTTT. Translation gives CASSIAGQFVNSPLHF.

The chain links TRBV11-2 to TRBJ1-3, with D hard to call. CDR1 is SGHAT, CDR2 FQNNGV, per germline. This CDR3 is 16 amino acids long. V was shortened by 4 bases and J by 0 bases, with 13 bases between the two germline ends. CDR3 DNA sequence: TGTGCCAGCAGCTCCGTGCGGACTCTCTCTGGAAACACCATATATTTT. Protein: CASSSVRTLSGNTIYF.

The V and J genes are TRBV29-1 and TRBJ2-5, with D possibly TRBD1 on 5 matching bases. The CDR3 consists of 13 residues. Germline V lookup: CDR1 SQVTM, CDR2 ANQGSEA. Trimming took 4 bases from V and 3 from J, leaving 12 bases between them. DNA for the CDR3: TGCAGCGTTGCGGGCAGGGCCAAAGAGACCCAGTACTTC. Encoded protein: CSVAGRAKETQYF.

The rearrangement uses TRBV4-3 and TRBJ2-3, with D maybe TRBD1 (6 bases). The CDR3 loop spans 17 amino acids. V lost 0 bases and J lost 0, with 13 bases in between. CDR1 and CDR2 from the germline V gene are LGHNA and YSLEER. CDR3 loop: CASSQDGQSASTDTQYF. The CDR3 region has the DNA TGCGCCAGCAGCCAAGACGGACAGTCTGCTAGCACAGATACGCAGTATTTT.

The chain has TRBV21-1 and TRBJ2-7; the listed D gene, TRBD2, was not tested against the DNA. TRBV21-1 is a pseudogene locus. This CDR3 is built from 14 residues. In DNA form, the CDR3 reads TGTGCCAGCAGCAAAGTTCCGTCCCGCTACGAGCAGTACTTC. As protein: CASSKVPSRYEQYF.

This clone occurred a few times. The V gene is TRBV5-1, the J gene TRBJ2-1; 8 bases agree with TRBD2. This CDR3 is 15 amino acids long. The germline V gene has CDR1 SGHRS and CDR2 YFSETQ. V was clipped by 4 bases and J by 2 bases; unmatched bases: 5. The CDR3 DNA follows: TGCGCCAGCAGCGTACTAGCGGCTACCTACAATGAGCAGTTCTTC. This sequence encodes CASSVLAATYNEQFF.

The gene calls are TRBV5-8 and TRBJ2-5; D possibly corresponds to TRBD1 (6 bases). Germline CDR1 reads SGHTS; CDR2 reads YDEGEE. V gave up 0 bases and J gave up 5 bases, with 17 bases separating them. The CDR3 spans 16 residues. The CDR3 sequence is CASSLVSGVVGETQYF. CDR3 coding DNA: TGTGCCAGCAGCTTGGTATCAGGGGTAGTCGGGGAGACCCAGTACTTC.

The chain links TRBV18 to TRBJ2-3; no clear D. The V end lost 4 bases, the J end lost 2 bases, and 10 bases lay between the germline ends. Germline CDR1 reads KGHSH; CDR2 reads LQKENI. The CDR3 loop spans 14 amino acids. Written as DNA, the CDR3 is TGTGCCAGCTCACAGGTCGAGGTCACAGATACGCAGTATTTT. Translated, it gives CASSQVEVTDTQYF. Looking up the rest from reference TRBV18 and TRBJ2-3 gives the full variable domain: NAGVMQNPRHLVRRRGQEARLRCSPMKGHSHVYWYRQLPEEGLKFMVYLQKENIIDESGMPKERFSAEFPKEGPSILRIQQVVRGDSAAYFCASSQVEVTDTQYFGPGTRLTVL.

The V call is TRBV14, the J call TRBJ2-1; 8 nucleotides match TRBD2. V gave up 3 bases and J gave up 3 bases; unmatched junction bases: 7. The CDR3 has 16 amino acids. CDR1 and CDR2 from the germline V gene are SGHDN and FVKESK. The CDR3 here is CASSHLAGSSYNEQFF. The DNA of the CDR3 is TGTGCCAGCAGCCACCTAGCGGGCTCGAGCTACAATGAGCAGTTCTTC.

The CDR3 protein is CASSLDLELSTGELFF. CDR3 in DNA: TGTGCCAGCAGCTTGGATCTTGAACTGAGCACCGGGGAGCTGTTTTTT. The J gene is TRBJ2-2, the V gene TRBV5-6; no clear D gene. The germline CDR1 and CDR2 sequences are SGHDT and YYEEEE. The CDR3 has 16 amino acids. V gave up 0 bases and J gave up 4 bases, with 13 bases separating them.

This chain uses TRBV5-4 with TRBJ2-5; a weak D match, TRBD1 (6 bases). The V and J ends lost 3 bases and 5 bases respectively, with 14 bases between them. Germline CDR1 is SGHNT and CDR2 is YYREEE (reference sequence). The CDR3 extends over 14 amino acids. The DNA for the CDR3 is TGTGCCAGCAGCTCCCTACAGGGTGCGGAGACCCAGTACTTC. This codes for CASSSLQGAETQYF.

The chain combines TRBV2 with TRBJ1-6, with a tentative D call TRBD1 (6 bases). V dropped 2 bases and J dropped 4 bases, with 9 bases sitting between them. The CDR3 is 15 amino acids. Germline CDR1 and CDR2: SNHLY and FYNNEI. The CDR3 spells CASSELGGYNSPLHF. The CDR3 DNA reads TGTGCCAGCAGTGAATTAGGGGGATATAATTCACCCCTCCACTTT. The complete variable domain, with remaining parts taken from reference TRBV2 and TRBJ1-6, reads EPEVTQTPSHQVTQMGQEVILRCVPISNHLYFYWYRQILGQKVEFLVSFYNNEISEKSEIFDDQFSVERPDGSNFTLKIRSTKLEDSAMYFCASSELGGYNSPLHFGNGTRLTVT.

This clone appeared a few times. Sequence at one end of the junction differs from germline and may be a read error. The gene calls are TRBV9 and TRBJ2-6; TRBD2 matches 15 bases. CDR3 length equals 18 residues. Looked up from germline, CDR1 is SGDLS and CDR2 is YYNGEE. CDR3: CASSASGLAGGGANGLTF. The DNA of the CDR3 is TGTGCCAGCAGCGCTTCGGGACTAGCGGGGGGCGGGGCCAACGGCCTGACTTTC.

This clone was seen more than once but under ten times. This specimen includes other DNA sequences encoding the same CDR3. This chain links TRBV28 with TRBJ2-7; D not certain. The V end was cut by 2 bases, the J end by 0 bases, with 5 bases between. CDR1 and CDR2 (germline): MDHEN, SYDVKM. The CDR3 extends over 13 amino acids. CDR3 bases: TGTGCCAGCAGTTTAACCAGCTCCTACGAGCAGTACTTC. This translates into CASSLTSSYEQYF.

This sequence joins TRBV28 and TRBJ1-2, with TRBD1 as a possible D gene (5 bases). There are 12 residues in the CDR3. Germline loops: CDR1 MDHEN, CDR2 SYDVKM. With 5 bases removed from V and 6 bases from J, the gap between germline ends came to 10 bases. CDR3 region: CASSTGGDGYTF. CDR3 in DNA: TGTGCCAGCAGTACGGGGGGGGATGGCTACACCTTC.

The genes are TRBV27 and TRBJ1-5, with a weak D call TRBD1 (6 bases). The CDR3 length is 14 residues. Trimming removed 1 base from V and 7 bases from J, with 11 bases in between. Per germline, CDR1 MNHEY and CDR2 SMNVEV (reference sequence). The CDR3 region is CASSLYSQGQPQHF. In DNA form, the CDR3 reads TGTGCCAGCAGTTTATATAGTCAGGGGCAGCCCCAGCATTTT.

This clone appeared a few times. J is TRBJ1-4 and V is TRBV11-2; no clear D gene. V was clipped by 1 base and J by 1 base, with 7 bases between them. The germline gives CDR1 SGHAT, CDR2 FQNNGV. The CDR3 is 15 amino acids. CDR3 loop: CASSLAAGTNEKLFF. In DNA form, the CDR3 reads TGTGCCAGCAGCTTAGCGGCGGGAACTAATGAAAAACTGTTTTTT.

J is TRBJ2-3 and V is TRBV6-5, with TRBD1 matching over 7 bases. This CDR3 is 15 amino acids long. With V trimmed by 6 bases and J by 1 base, 7 bases remained unmatched. The germline gives CDR1 MNHEY, CDR2 SVGAGI. The DNA for the CDR3 is TGTGCCAGCAGATTACAGGGGACGGGCACAGATACGCAGTATTTT. Translating it yields CASRLQGTGTDTQYF.

This clone came up a few times. The J gene is TRBJ2-1, the V gene TRBV6-6; tentatively, D is TRBD2 (8 bases). This CDR3 region has 15 residues. V lost 6 bases, J lost 9 bases, and 21 bases lay in between. From germline, CDR1 is MNHNY and CDR2 SVGAGI (reference sequence). The CDR3 DNA reads as TGTGCCAGCAGCTCCAGGACAGGCGGGACTAGTGAGCAGTTCTTC. This translates into CASSSRTGGTSEQFF.

In its sample, this clone was seen once. V is TRBV5-1 and J is TRBJ2-2, with D unresolved. Germline V gene lookup returns CDR1 SGHRS and CDR2 YFSETQ. The length of the CDR3 is 16 residues. The ends were cut back, 0 bases at V and 3 bases at J, with 12 bases in the middle. The CDR3 here is CASSLVPGVDTGELFF. The CDR3 DNA sequence: TGCGCCAGCAGCTTGGTCCCAGGTGTGGACACCGGGGAGCTGTTTTTT. Together with reference TRBV5-1 and TRBJ2-2, the CDR3 gives the full variable domain: KAGVTQTPRYLIKTRGQQVTLSCSPISGHRSVSWYQQTPGQGLQFLFEYFSETQRNKGNFPGRFSGRQFSNSRSEMNVSTLELGDSALYLCASSLVPGVDTGELFFGEGSRLTVL.

This chain connects TRBV7-2 to TRBJ1-3, with a tentative D call TRBD1 (6 bases). V dropped 5 bases and J dropped 3 bases, with 17 bases sitting between them. The CDR3 has 16 residues. Germline values: CDR1 SGHTA, CDR2 FQGNSA. Here the CDR3 reads CASSPPQGRIGNTIYF. In DNA, the CDR3 is TGTGCCAGCAGCCCTCCGCAGGGGCGCATTGGAAACACCATATATTTT.

With regard to this clone: An end of the junction differs from the germline gene, which may be a read error. The chain joins TRBV28 to TRBJ2-4, with TRBD2 matching over 8 bases. The CDR3 sequence is 15 residues long. From germline, CDR1 is MDHEN and CDR2 SYDVKM. The CDR3 sequence is CASSPGGVAKNSQYF. In DNA, the CDR3 is TGTGCCAGCAGTCCGGGGGGGGTGGCCAAAAACAGTCAGTACTTC.

J is TRBJ2-1 and V is TRBV5-1; the match to TRBD1 covers 10 bases. This CDR3 contains 14 residues. Germline V CDR1 and CDR2: SGHRS, YFSETQ. V lost 5 bases and J lost 10; bases outside the gene matches: 9. CDR3 protein: CASRSGTGVGEQFF. The CDR3 region has the DNA TGCGCCAGCAGATCCGGGACAGGGGTTGGGGAGCAGTTCTTC. The entire variable domain, with the rest obtained from reference TRBV5-1 and TRBJ2-1, is as follows: KAGVTQTPRYLIKTRGQQVTLSCSPISGHRSVSWYQQTPGQGLQFLFEYFSETQRNKGNFPGRFSGRQFSNSRSEMNVSTLELGDSALYLCASRSGTGVGEQFFGPGTRLTVL.

This rearrangement joins TRBV27 to TRBJ1-2; 7 bases map to TRBD1. Germline V gene lookup returns CDR1 MNHEY and CDR2 SMNVEV (reference sequence). CDR3 length: 13 amino acids. V trimming: 5 bases; J trimming: 8 bases; junction bases outside the gene matches: 8. The CDR3 sequence: CASSLQGTRGYTF. For the CDR3, the DNA is TGTGCCAGCAGTCTACAGGGGACACGGGGCTACACCTTC.

This rearrangement joins TRBV7-9 to TRBJ2-3; TRBD2 might be the D (5 bases). V was trimmed by 9 bases and J by 2 bases, leaving 18 bases between them. This CDR3 is built from 15 residues. The germline V gene encodes CDR1 SEHNR and CDR2 FQNEAQ (reference sequence). The CDR3 protein is CARSPASGPTDTQYF. In DNA, the CDR3 is TGTGCCAGATCCCCTGCAAGCGGCCCCACAGATACGCAGTATTTT.

This sequence joins TRBV11-3 and TRBJ2-2; D is possibly TRBD2 (6 bases). This CDR3 has 16 amino acids. CDR1 is SGHNT, CDR2 YENEEA, per germline. V lost 1 base and J 1 base, leaving 10 bases between the germline ends. CDR3 DNA sequence: TGTGCCAGCAGCTTAGGTAGCGGAGGGAACACCGGGGAGCTGTTTTTT. This sequence encodes CASSLGSGGNTGELFF.

The CDR3 here is CASSESGGSYGYTF. For the CDR3, the DNA is TGTGCCAGCAGTGAATCGGGGGGTAGCTATGGCTACACCTTC. This chain uses TRBV6-5 with TRBJ1-2; TRBD1 might be the D (5 bases). Germline CDR1 MNHEY, CDR2 SVGAGI. The CDR3 length is 14 residues. V lost 5 bases to trimming and J lost 4 bases, with 14 bases between them.